A single T cell receptor (beta chain) is shown here with its context. Its antigen is still unknown. The source of the sample is a study of shared clonotypes between healthy human individuals. Study results and limitations: Sampling was confined to blood; repertoires within tissues likely differ. Generally, naive subsets (rather than memory subsets) showed larger estimated richness. For sorted subsets, rarefaction showed incomplete sequencing despite large depth.

Under the authors' procedure: Sequence data from immunoSEQ were junction-only and lacked quality scores; consequently, filtering differed. The protocol was immunoSEQ multiplex PCR, while the TCRdb copy is restricted to in-frame clones and leaves out a portion. D and trimming come from the DNA, and the V and J calls and clone size come from that table. The repertoire includes some 200,000 clones, 50% to 80% of them detected once, and over 8.5% sits in the top ten. The sample consisted of memory CD4+ T cells sorted from blood. Subset in this sample: CD45RA-negative fraction. The source is a man younger than 40 in good health.

CDR3 nucleotide sequence: TGTGCCAGCAGCATAAGCGGGGGAGAATACAATGAGCAGTTCTTC. This translates into CASSISGGEYNEQFF. The chain combines TRBV7-2 with TRBJ2-1, with TRBD2 matching over 8 bases. From germline, CDR1 is SGHTA and CDR2 FQGNSA. This CDR3 comprises 15 residues. V shed 5 bases and J 4 bases; nucleotides not matched to a gene: 7.